Following are 32 T cell receptor beta chains from one sample sequenced in a study of STAT5B mutations in CD4+ large granular lymphocyte leukemia. Assay used: immunoSEQ multiplex PCR; TCRdb lists only in-frame clones, some missing. The repertoire includes about 34,000 clones, less than 85% of them detected once, and more than 6% sits in the top ten. Sequenced material: CD4+ T cells from blood buffy coats. These receptors came from a human donor in good health.

Details on this clone: Other DNA sequences within the sample encode an identical CDR3. The chain combines TRBV18 with TRBJ2-7; 8 bases are a match to TRBD1. CDR1 is KGHSH, CDR2 LQKENI, per germline. The CDR3 spans 14 residues. V was pared by 3 bases and J by 2 bases, with 3 bases of the junction left unmatched. CDR3 nucleotides: TGTGCCAGCTCACCCGGACAGGGTGCCTACGAGCAGTACTTC. Its protein is CASSPGQGAYEQYF.

The V call is TRBV21-1, the J call TRBJ2-3; the listed D gene, TRBD2, was not tested against the DNA. TRBV21-1 represents a pseudogene. CDR3 size: 17 residues. The CDR3 region is CASSKAHRIPRADTQYF. CDR3 DNA: TGTGCCAGCAGCAAAGCGCACAGAATCCCGAGGGCAGATACGCAGTATTTT.

CDR3 nucleotide sequence: TGTGCCAGCAGTTTTGGACTAGCGGGAGTGGAGACCCAGTACTTC. Translated: CASSFGLAGVETQYF. This chain uses TRBV6-6 with TRBJ2-5, with 13 bases identical to TRBD2. V lost 4 bases, J lost 5 bases, and 4 bases stayed unmatched. Germline CDR1 and CDR2: MNHNY and SVGAGI (reference sequence). The CDR3 runs to 15 residues.

V is TRBV7-2 and J is TRBJ2-3; 9 bases align to TRBD2. V gave up 2 bases and J gave up 2 bases; unmatched junction bases: 5. This CDR3 contains 16 residues. Looked up from germline, CDR1 is SGHTA and CDR2 is FQGNSA. The CDR3 loop reads CASSLLRGGITDTQYF. CDR3 DNA: TGTGCCAGCAGCTTATTGCGGGGGGGAATCACAGATACGCAGTATTTT. The full variable domain, with the rest looked up from reference TRBV7-2 and TRBJ2-3, is GAGVSQSPSNKVTEKGKDVELRCDPISGHTALYWYRQSLGQGLEFLIYFQGNSAPDKSGLPSDRFSAERTGGSVSTLTIQRTQQEDSAVYLCASSLLRGGITDTQYFGPGTRLTVL.

The rearrangement links TRBV18 to TRBJ1-3, with 9 bases aligning to TRBD1. With 4 bases clipped from V and 4 bases from J, the junction kept 8 bases outside the gene matches. Germline CDR1 is KGHSH and CDR2 is LQKENI. This CDR3 contains 16 residues. The CDR3 spells CASSLQGQGRGNTIYF. CDR3 nucleotides: TGTGCCAGCTCACTTCAAGGACAGGGGAGAGGAAACACCATATATTTT.

The chain couples TRBV11-2 to TRBJ1-3, with D tentatively TRBD1 (5 bases). Between the trimmed V and J ends, which lost 5 bases and 0 bases, there was a span of 14 bases. The CDR3 length is 16 residues. Germline assignment: CDR1 SGHAT and CDR2 FQNNGV. CDR3 DNA sequence: TGTGCCAGCAGCCTTGCCCCGAGGGGCTCTGGAAACACCATATATTTT. Translating gives CASSLAPRGSGNTIYF. The whole variable domain, remainder taken from reference TRBV11-2 and TRBJ1-3, is EAGVAQSPRYKIIEKRQSVAFWCNPISGHATLYWYQQILGQGPKLLIQFQNNGVVDDSQLPKDRFSAERLKGVDSTLKIQPAKLEDSAVYLCASSLAPRGSGNTIYFGEGSWLTVV.

This clone appeared a few times. The V gene is TRBV28, the J gene TRBJ1-1, with a tentative D call TRBD1 (5 bases). Germline V gene lookup returns CDR1 MDHEN and CDR2 SYDVKM. The CDR3 has 12 residues. Trimming removed 8 bases at V and 3 bases at J, with 10 bases between. The DNA for the CDR3 is TGTGCCAGCGCAGACAGTTACACTGAAGCTTTCTTT. This encodes CASADSYTEAFF. The complete variable domain, with remaining parts taken from reference TRBV28 and TRBJ1-1, reads DVKVTQSSRYLVKRTGEKVFLECVQDMDHENMFWYRQDPGLGLRLIYFSYDVKMKEKGDIPEGYSVSREKKERFSLILESASTNQTSMYLCASADSYTEAFFGQGTRLTVV.

The chain couples TRBV5-6 to TRBJ2-2, with D perhaps TRBD1 or TRBD2 (6 bases each). Germline CDR1 SGHDT, CDR2 YYEEEE. The ends were cut back, 1 base at V and 4 bases at J, with 14 bases in the middle. The CDR3 loop spans 16 amino acids. CDR3 in amino acids: CASSLIGGGSTGELFF. For the CDR3, the DNA is TGTGCCAGCAGCTTGATCGGAGGGGGTAGCACCGGGGAGCTGTTTTTT. The whole variable domain, remainder taken from reference TRBV5-6 and TRBJ2-2, is DAGVTQSPTHLIKTRGQQVTLRCSPKSGHDTVSWYQQALGQGPQFIFQYYEEEERQRGNFPDRFSGHQFPNYSSELNVNALLLGDSALYLCASSLIGGGSTGELFFGEGSRLTVL.

The chain carries TRBV2 and TRBJ2-5; D remains ambiguous. V shed 6 bases and J shed 3 bases, with 11 bases lying between them. Germline CDR1 SNHLY, CDR2 FYNNEI. This CDR3 is 13 amino acids long. CDR3 region: CASSGSREETQYF. The CDR3 DNA reads TGTGCCAGCAGCGGCTCAAGGGAAGAGACCCAGTACTTC. The full variable domain, rest sourced from reference TRBV2 and TRBJ2-5, is EPEVTQTPSHQVTQMGQEVILRCVPISNHLYFYWYRQILGQKVEFLVSFYNNEISEKSEIFDDQFSVERPDGSNFTLKIRSTKLEDSAMYFCASSGSREETQYFGPGTRLLVL.

J is TRBJ2-2 and V is TRBV5-1; TRBD2 matches 8 bases. Germline trimming cut 5 bases from V and 1 base from J; bases unmatched to any gene: 4. This CDR3 spans 15 amino acids. Germline V lookup: CDR1 SGHRS, CDR2 YFSETQ. The CDR3 spells CASSGLAQNTGELFF. DNA for the CDR3: TGCGCCAGCAGTGGACTAGCCCAGAACACCGGGGAGCTGTTTTTT.

This clone was picked up one time. The chain uses TRBV5-1 and TRBJ2-3, with 7 positions matching TRBD2. CDR1 is SGHRS, CDR2 YFSETQ, per germline. V lost 5 bases, J lost 2 bases, and 8 bases stayed unmatched. The CDR3 length is 15 residues. The CDR3 is CASSLLATNTDTQYF. The DNA for the CDR3 is TGCGCCAGCAGTTTACTAGCGACCAACACAGATACGCAGTATTTT.

This clone was detected only once. The chain recombines TRBV9 with TRBJ2-5; TRBD1 agrees at 11 bases. The closer fit of TRBJ2-7 to the DNA end suggests the J call may be wrong. Germline CDR1 is SGDLS and CDR2 is YYNGEE. The CDR3 spans 14 residues. The CDR3 coding sequence is TGTGCCAGCTCGGCCGGGACAGGGGGCTACGAGCAGTACTTC. It codes for CASSAGTGGYEQYF.

CDR3 in amino acids: CASSDAHTPGELFF. In DNA, the CDR3 is TGTGCCAGCAGCGACGCGCATACCCCCGGGGAGCTGTTTTTT. The rearrangement joins TRBV11-1 to TRBJ2-2, with D uncertain. V was clipped by 5 bases and J by 6 bases, with 13 bases between them. Germline CDR1 SGHAT, CDR2 FQDESV (reference sequence). This CDR3 spans 14 amino acids.

The V call is TRBV7-9, the J call TRBJ1-2; 8 nucleotides align to TRBD1. Germline CDR1 is SEHNR and CDR2 is FQNEAQ (reference sequence). CDR3 length: 16 amino acids. V trimming: 2 bases; J trimming: 8 bases; junction bases outside the gene matches: 13. The CDR3 loop is CASSLLGQGNRGGYTF. In DNA form, the CDR3 reads TGTGCCAGCAGCTTACTCGGACAGGGTAACAGAGGGGGCTACACCTTC.

The rearrangement links TRBV19 to TRBJ2-1; D might be TRBD1 or TRBD2, each matching 5 bases. V lost 7 bases and J 5 bases, leaving 12 bases between the germline ends. The CDR3 loop spans 13 amino acids. The germline V gene encodes CDR1 LNHDA and CDR2 SQIVND (reference sequence). CDR3 protein: CASTGATDNEQFF. The CDR3 nucleotides read TGTGCCAGTACCGGGGCTACAGACAATGAGCAGTTCTTC.

The V call is TRBV28, the J call TRBJ1-2; 8 nucleotides agree with TRBD1. Per the germline V gene, CDR1 is MDHEN and CDR2 is SYDVKM. The CDR3 has 11 residues. The CDR3 protein is CGVDRGRGYTF. CDR3 nucleotides: TGTGGCGTCGACAGGGGACGGGGCTACACCTTC.

In this sample, this clone turned up a few times. This sequence joins TRBV28 and TRBJ2-7; tentative D call: TRBD2 (6 bases). This CDR3 region has 14 residues. The germline V and J ends were trimmed by 6 bases and 2 bases, with 14 bases remaining between them. Germline CDR1 reads MDHEN; CDR2 reads SYDVKM. In nucleotides, the CDR3 is TGTGCCAGCAGAGGAGGTCGGGGGACCTACGAGCAGTACTTC. Translating gives CASRGGRGTYEQYF. The full variable domain, completed using reference TRBV28 and TRBJ2-7, is DVKVTQSSRYLVKRTGEKVFLECVQDMDHENMFWYRQDPGLGLRLIYFSYDVKMKEKGDIPEGYSVSREKKERFSLILESASTNQTSMYLCASRGGRGTYEQYFGPGTRLTVT.

This chain uses TRBV11-2 with TRBJ1-2, with D unclear. Germline V gene lookup returns CDR1 SGHAT and CDR2 FQNNGV. The CDR3 runs 15 residues. V lost 0 bases to trimming and J lost 0 bases, with 8 bases between them. The CDR3 coding sequence is TGTGCCAGCAGCTTAGATGCACGGACTAACTATGGCTACACCTTC. This sequence encodes CASSLDARTNYGYTF.

The sample holds a few counts of this clone. The chain combines TRBV2 with TRBJ1-2, with D unclear. The CDR3 extends over 12 amino acids. V was pared by 6 bases and J by 7 bases, with 12 bases between. Germline V gives CDR1 SNHLY, CDR2 FYNNEI. CDR3 sequence (DNA): TGTGCCAGCAGCGATGGACCCCTTGGCTACACCTTC. Protein: CASSDGPLGYTF. The full variable domain, in which reference TRBV2 and TRBJ1-2 provide the parts outside the CDR3, is EPEVTQTPSHQVTQMGQEVILRCVPISNHLYFYWYRQILGQKVEFLVSFYNNEISEKSEIFDDQFSVERPDGSNFTLKIRSTKLEDSAMYFCASSDGPLGYTFGSGTRLTVV.

This sequence joins TRBV2 and TRBJ2-1; D unclear. There are 13 residues in the CDR3. With 4 bases removed from V and 6 bases from J, the gap between germline ends came to 10 bases. From germline, CDR1 is SNHLY and CDR2 FYNNEI. The CDR3 DNA reads TGTGCCAGCAGTGTTGCTGGCTTCAATGAGCAGTTCTTC. This codes for CASSVAGFNEQFF. Supplemented by reference TRBV2 and TRBJ2-1, the full variable domain reads EPEVTQTPSHQVTQMGQEVILRCVPISNHLYFYWYRQILGQKVEFLVSFYNNEISEKSEIFDDQFSVERPDGSNFTLKIRSTKLEDSAMYFCASSVAGFNEQFFGPGTRLTVL.

V usage is TRBV5-3 and J usage is TRBJ2-2; perhaps TRBD1 as D (6 bases). TRBV5-3 falls under the ORF class, with uncertain function. This CDR3 is 18 amino acids long. Trimming removed 4 bases at V and 3 bases at J, with 22 bases between. In DNA, the CDR3 is TGTGCCAGAAGCGTATTATCACTACAGGGATGGGACACCGGGGAGCTGTTTTTT. Encoded protein: CARSVLSLQGWDTGELFF.

CDR3 residues: CASSLAGAGAGDTQYF. CDR3 in DNA: TGTGCCAGCAGCTTAGCAGGAGCGGGAGCAGGGGATACGCAGTATTTT. J is TRBJ2-3 and V is TRBV5-4; 8 bases are a match to TRBD2. With 2 bases clipped from V and 6 bases from J, the junction kept 11 bases outside the gene matches. CDR1 is SGHNT, CDR2 YYREEE, per germline (reference sequence). CDR3 length: 16 residues.

The genes are TRBV29-1 and TRBJ1-1; D is possibly TRBD1 (5 bases). The CDR3 spans 17 residues. Trimming stripped 1 base from V and 6 bases from J, with 24 bases between. Per germline, CDR1 SQVTM and CDR2 ANQGSEA. This chain's CDR3 is CSVEAIGAGDNKAEAFF. DNA for the CDR3: TGCAGCGTTGAAGCAATAGGGGCGGGAGACAACAAGGCTGAAGCTTTCTTT.

The chain carries TRBV2 and TRBJ1-3; no clear D gene. Germline CDR1 and CDR2: SNHLY and FYNNEI. The length of the CDR3 is 14 residues. V was pared by 7 bases and J by 1 base, with 11 bases between. The CDR3 DNA reads as TGTGCCAGCACCACGGCGGTATCTGGAAACACCATATATTTT. As protein: CASTTAVSGNTIYF.

This chain joins TRBV18 and TRBJ1-5, with TRBD1 identical over 7 bases. The length of the CDR3 is 15 residues. Germline V gives CDR1 KGHSH, CDR2 LQKENI. V dropped 3 bases and J dropped 2; count of bases not matched to a gene: 4. DNA of the CDR3: TGTGCCAGCTCACCGGGACAGAGCGGCAATCAGCCCCAGCATTTT. Translating it yields CASSPGQSGNQPQHF.

The genes are TRBV18 and TRBJ1-1, with a possible D match to TRBD1 (5 bases). With 4 bases removed from V and 2 bases from J, the gap between germline ends came to 8 bases. CDR3 length equals 13 residues. From germline, CDR1 is KGHSH and CDR2 LQKENI. The CDR3 loop is CASSQGTNTEAFF. CDR3 in DNA: TGTGCCAGCTCACAGGGGACTAACACTGAAGCTTTCTTT. The full variable domain, with the rest looked up from reference TRBV18 and TRBJ1-1, is NAGVMQNPRHLVRRRGQEARLRCSPMKGHSHVYWYRQLPEEGLKFMVYLQKENIIDESGMPKERFSAEFPKEGPSILRIQQVVRGDSAAYFCASSQGTNTEAFFGQGTRLTVV.

The rearrangement joins TRBV18 to TRBJ2-2; D is unclear. The CDR3 covers 14 residues. CDR1 is KGHSH, CDR2 LQKENI, per germline. Trimming left V 6 bases short and J 0 bases short, with 8 bases between. The CDR3 nucleotides read TGTGCCAGCTCCGGCGGACCGAACACCGGGGAGCTGTTTTTT. It translates to CASSGGPNTGELFF.

The chain has TRBV5-1 and TRBJ2-2; D may be TRBD1 or TRBD2 (5 bases each). The germline gives CDR1 SGHRS, CDR2 YFSETQ. Deletions cut 6 bases from V and 8 bases from J, with 14 bases between. The CDR3 loop spans 13 amino acids. The CDR3 DNA sequence: TGCGCCAGCATCCCCTGGGACGGAGGGGAGCTGTTTTTT. Its protein product is CASIPWDGGELFF.

V and J are TRBV13 and TRBJ2-1, with 12 bases identical to TRBD2. The CDR3 consists of 15 residues. Looked up from germline, CDR1 is PRHDT and CDR2 is FYEKMQ (reference sequence). The trim removed 4 bases at V and 2 bases at J, leaving 0 bases unmatched. The CDR3 sequence: CASSSSGGAYNEQFF. Written as DNA, the CDR3 is TGTGCCAGCAGCTCTAGCGGGGGGGCCTACAATGAGCAGTTCTTC.

The chain employs TRBV6-1 and TRBJ2-2; the D is unclear. Germline values: CDR1 MNHNS, CDR2 SASEGT. The CDR3 contains 14 residues. Trimming removed 4 bases from V and 5 bases from J, with 11 bases in between. The CDR3 region has the DNA TGTGCCAGCAGTGCGGAGATTAGGACCGGGGAGCTGTTTTTT. This sequence encodes CASSAEIRTGELFF.

V gene TRBV27 combines with J gene TRBJ2-6, with 12 bases that match TRBD1. The junction had 8 bases not matched to a gene; V was cut back by 7 bases and J by 1 base. The germline V gene has CDR1 MNHEY and CDR2 SMNVEV (reference sequence). The CDR3 has 18 residues. The CDR3 is CASKGTGGDLSGANVLTF. Here the CDR3 DNA reads TGTGCCAGCAAAGGGACAGGGGGCGACCTATCTGGGGCCAACGTCCTGACTTTC.

The chain joins TRBV19 to TRBJ1-2; D not certain. The germline CDR1 and CDR2 sequences are LNHDA and SQIVND (reference sequence). V was clipped by 9 bases and J by 4 bases, with 15 bases between them. The CDR3 has 13 residues. CDR3 sequence (DNA): TGTGCCAGCCGGGATTTTACAACCTATGGCTACACCTTC. Its translation is CASRDFTTYGYTF.